Each of the 5 T cell receptor beta chains below was sequenced from the same sample in a study of T cell responses to AZD1222 COVID-19 vaccine. The table came from immunoSEQ multiplex PCR; TCRdb's copy has only in-frame clones and leaves some out. The profile shows some 180,000 clones, roughly 92% of them singletons. Specimen: peripheral blood, collected on day 0 of AZD1222 vaccination. All receptors come from an adult in good health.

The CDR3 sequence is CASGLAPSGTGPFF. CDR3 bases: TGTGCTAGTGGTTTGGCACCGTCGGGGACAGGTCCGTTCTTC. This chain uses TRBV12-5 with TRBJ2-1; 8 bases line up with TRBD1. Germline V gene sequence: CDR1 LGHNT, CDR2 FRNRAP. CDR3 length: 14 residues. V gave up 1 base and J gave up 15 bases; unmatched junction bases: 11. Filled out from reference TRBV12-5 and TRBJ2-1, the complete variable domain reads DARVTQTPRHKVTEMGQEVTMRCQPILGHNTVFWYRQTMMQGLELLAYFRNRAPLDDSGMPKDRFSAEMPDATLATLKIQPSEPRDSAVYFCASGLAPSGTGPFFGPGTRLTVL.

The rearrangement links TRBV7-9 to TRBJ2-2; 9 bases match TRBD2. Germline-derived CDR1 and CDR2 are SEHNR and FQNEAQ (reference sequence). The J segment lost 0 bases and the V segment lost 6 bases, leaving 2 bases of the junction unmatched. The CDR3 is made up of 15 amino acids. CDR3 residues: CASRGLATNTGELFF. The CDR3, as DNA: TGTGCCAGCAGGGGACTAGCAACGAACACCGGGGAGCTGTTTTTT.

This clone was seen just once. CDR3 sequence: CATSRGRQFTDTQYF. CDR3 DNA sequence: TGTGCCACCAGCAGAGGTAGACAATTCACAGATACGCAGTATTTT. The chain combines TRBV15 with TRBJ2-3; no reliable D call. CDR1 is LNHNV, CDR2 YYDKDF, per germline (reference sequence). With 1 base removed from V and 2 bases from J, the gap between germline ends came to 10 bases. This CDR3 contains 15 residues.

The chain employs TRBV30 and TRBJ2-6, with 8 nucleotides matching TRBD2. The ends lost 3 bases at V and 4 bases at J; junction bases unmatched: 5. Germline V gives CDR1 GTSNPN, CDR2 SVGIG (reference sequence). The CDR3 extends over 15 amino acids. The CDR3 reads CAWSRGGPGANVLTF. The CDR3 DNA reads as TGTGCCTGGAGCCGGGGGGGACCGGGGGCCAACGTCCTGACTTTC.

This chain uses TRBV27 with TRBJ1-4; D uncertain. CDR3 size: 14 residues. Trimming left V 6 bases short and J 8 bases short, with 16 bases between. Germline lookup yields CDR1 MNHEY and CDR2 SMNVEV (reference sequence). The CDR3 is CASRGRQPGEKLFF. Here the CDR3 DNA reads TGTGCCAGCAGGGGCAGGCAGCCCGGGGAAAAACTGTTTTTT.